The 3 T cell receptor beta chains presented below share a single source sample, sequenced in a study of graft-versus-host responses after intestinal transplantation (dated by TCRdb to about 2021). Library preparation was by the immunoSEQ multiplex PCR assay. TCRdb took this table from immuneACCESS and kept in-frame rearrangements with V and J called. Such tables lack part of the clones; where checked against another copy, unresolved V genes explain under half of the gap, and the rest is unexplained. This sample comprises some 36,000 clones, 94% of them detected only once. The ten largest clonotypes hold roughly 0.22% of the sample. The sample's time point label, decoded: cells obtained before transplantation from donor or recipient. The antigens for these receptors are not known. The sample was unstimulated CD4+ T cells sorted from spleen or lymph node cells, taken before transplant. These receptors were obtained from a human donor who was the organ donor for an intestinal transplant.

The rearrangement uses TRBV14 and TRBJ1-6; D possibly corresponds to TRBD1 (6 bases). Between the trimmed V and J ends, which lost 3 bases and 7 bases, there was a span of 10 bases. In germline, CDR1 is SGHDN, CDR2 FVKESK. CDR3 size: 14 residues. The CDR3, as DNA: TGTGCCAGCAGCCATCGGGGGCGGAATTCACCCCTCCACTTT. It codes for CASSHRGRNSPLHF.

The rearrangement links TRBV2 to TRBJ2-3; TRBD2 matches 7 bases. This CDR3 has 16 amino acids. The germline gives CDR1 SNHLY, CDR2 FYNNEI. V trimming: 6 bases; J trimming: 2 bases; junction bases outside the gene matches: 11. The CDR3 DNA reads TGTGCCAGCAGATCTAAGCGGGGACCCTCCACAGATACGCAGTATTTT. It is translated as CASRSKRGPSTDTQYF.

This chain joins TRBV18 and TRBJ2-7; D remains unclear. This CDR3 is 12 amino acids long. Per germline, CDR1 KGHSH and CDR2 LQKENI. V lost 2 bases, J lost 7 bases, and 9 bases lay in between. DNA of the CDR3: TGTGCCAGCTCACCAGGGAATGGAGAGCAGTACTTC. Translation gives CASSPGNGEQYF.